The source of this T cell receptor (beta chain) is a study of shared clonotypes between healthy human individuals. Study outcomes and limitations: Generally, naive subsets came out with larger estimated richness than memory subsets. All-four-donor shared clonotypes had higher generation probabilities than non-shared clonotypes did. Investigators expected sequencing depth to affect clonotype sharing among donors. Some naive CD4 clonotypes, 4% to 6%, turned up in common across a few donors.

TCRdb's copy holds only in-frame clones and misses some; the assay was immunoSEQ multiplex PCR. The sample records about a million clones, more than 65% being singletons. A word on this clone: The antigen is unknown.

The sample was memory CD4+ T cells sorted from blood. Subset: CD45RA-negative fraction. The receptor was isolated from a man aged 18 to 35 in good health.

As DNA, the CDR3 is TGTGCCAGCAGTATCCCTCTACGGGAAAAACTGTTTTTT. Its translation: CASSIPLREKLFF. The rearrangement uses TRBV6-6 and TRBJ1-4; D remains ambiguous. Germline V gives CDR1 MNHNY, CDR2 SVGAGI (reference sequence). V was pared by 5 bases and J by 8 bases, with 12 bases between. The CDR3 totals 13 residues.